The TCR beta chain under discussion was sequenced for a study of T cell repertoires in cytomegalovirus infection. As regards this clonotype: Antigen unknown.

TCRdb re-analysed the reads in MiXCR, keeping a single row per CDR3 protein. The table shows more than 150,000 distinct CDR3 sequences, with roughly 15% occurring only once. Findings and caveats of the study: The ex vivo response showed dominance by HLA-C-restricted CMV-specific TCR beta clonotypes.

The TCR sequence derives from a human donor in good health (CMV status not recorded). Some clones in this sample may be carry-over from other donors' samples. Sequencing was done on a sample of CD8+ T cells from PBMCs.

This CDR3 reads CASSLVLAGGPRENEQFF. The CDR3 DNA reads as TGTGCCAGCAGCTTAGTGCTAGCGGGAGGGCCGAGGGAGAATGAGCAGTTCTTC. This sequence joins TRBV7-2 and TRBJ2-1; 12 nucleotides line up with TRBD2. The V and J ends lost 1 base and 7 bases, in that order; junction bases with no gene match: 11. The CDR3 runs 18 residues. Germline V CDR1 and CDR2: SGHTA, FQGNSA.